This note documents a single T cell receptor (beta chain) sequence. The CDR3 is 21 residues long. Germline V gives CDR1 ENHRY, CDR2 SYGVKD. With 0 bases clipped from V and 2 bases from J, the junction kept 14 bases outside the gene matches. The sample is drawn from a study of blood T cell repertoires in COVID-19. Study background: The study drew acute and convalescent COVID-19 samples from the United States, Italy and Spain. PBMCs, B-cell-depleted T cells, or T cells were the source of the cDNA or gDNA that made up the material.

The Seattle site enrolled patients during active infection and followed them longitudinally. As processed by the authors: Estimation of nucleated cell counts relied on the amplification of reference gene primers. Clones were read by immunoSEQ multiplex PCR, and TCRdb kept only the in-frame ones, dropping some. V, J and clone size are taken as reported in that table, and D and trimming were inferred from the DNA itself. Of 110,000 or so clones listed, more than 80% are singletons. The chain combines TRBV10-3 with TRBJ2-1; 12 bases fit TRBD1. The clonotype comes from a woman aged 60-75 years with COVID-19, enrolled during active disease. Specimen: peripheral blood. The CDR3 region is CAISESEYGTGGFFPYNEQFF. CDR3 DNA sequence: TGTGCCATCAGTGAGTCTGAGTACGGGACAGGGGGCTTTTTCCCCTACAATGAGCAGTTCTTC.